The text below deals with one T cell receptor beta chain. Antigen specificity is unknown. Germline-derived CDR1 and CDR2 are SGHVS and FNYEAQ. This CDR3 comprises 14 residues. V lost 2 bases, J lost 6 bases, and 7 bases stayed unmatched. These data belong to a study of cytotoxic CD8 clonotypes in ibrutinib-treated CLL. About the study: Per sample, productive templates averaged 255,043 and productive rearrangements averaged roughly 91,000. The study, taken as a whole, reports: Clonality rose at ibrutinib response and fell back toward baseline at progression.

Method: immunoSEQ multiplex PCR; TCRdb's copy keeps in-frame clones and lacks some. The sample comprises approximately 320,000 clones, 67% of which are singletons, and about 5.9% rests with the top ten. This chain uses TRBV7-6 with TRBJ2-7; TRBD2 agrees at 7 bases. The TCR sequence derives from a human donor with chronic lymphocytic leukemia. The input for sequencing was PBMCs, taken after 36 months of ibrutinib treatment. The CDR3 loop reads CASSLTAGWSEQYF. The CDR3 region has the DNA TGTGCCAGCAGCTTAACAGCGGGGTGGTCCGAGCAGTACTTC.